The rows below give T cell receptor beta chains drawn from one sample of a study of cytomegalovirus exposure and HLA in healthy donors. Repertoires were generated with immunoSEQ multiplex PCR, while TCRdb's copy carries only in-frame clones and drops some. The table includes some 140,000 clones, around 89% detected once. The sample taken for sequencing was PBMCs. The origin of the receptors is a woman aged 25-40 years in good health and CMV-seropositive. The CDR3 runs from the conserved cysteine through the conserved F or W. The D gene is left open where the match is weak. Size values are once, few and many counts, or a class for expanded clones, and some rows have none.

TRBD2,TRBV9,TRBJ2-1,NA,CASSVERGSYNEQFF,TGTGCCAGCAGCGTAGAGCGGGGTTCCTACAATGAGCAGTTCTTC
TRBD2,TRBV9,TRBJ2-1,NA,CASSVAGGLAEEKQFF,TGTGCCAGCAGCGTAGCGGGGGGGCTAGCGGAGGAAAAGCAGTTCTTC
NA,TRBV28,TRBJ2-7,NA,CASSPRGLSYEQYF,TGTGCCAGCAGTCCCAGGGGACTATCCTACGAGCAGTACTTC
TRBD2,TRBV6-5,TRBJ2-1,few,CASSYSRTSGRNEQFF,TGTGCCAGCAGTTACTCAAGGACTAGCGGGAGAAATGAGCAGTTCTTC
NA,TRBV28,TRBJ1-5,NA,CASSLQGQGYQPQHF,TGTGCCAGCAGTTTGCAGGGACAAGGGTATCAGCCCCAGCATTTT
TRBD1,TRBV4-1,TRBJ1-1,NA,CASSRQGAGEAFF,TGCGCCAGCAGCCGACAGGGGGCGGGTGAAGCTTTCTTT
TRBD2,TRBV6-1,TRBJ2-1,NA,CASSESLAGLYNEQFF,TGTGCCAGCAGTGAAAGTCTAGCGGGGCTCTACAATGAGCAGTTCTTC
NA,TRBV4-1,TRBJ2-3,NA,CASSQDRADSTDTQYF,TGCGCCAGCAGCCAAGATCGTGCGGATAGCACAGATACGCAGTATTTT
NA,TRBV27,TRBJ2-3,NA,CASSYDSALSDTQYF,TGTGCCAGCAGTTACGATAGCGCCCTCTCAGATACGCAGTATTTT
TRBD1,TRBV11-2,TRBJ1-1,NA,CASSPPWAGGTEAFF,TGTGCCAGCAGCCCCCCATGGGCAGGGGGCACTGAAGCTTTCTTT
NA,TRBV5-8,TRBJ1-2,NA,CASSLLLYGYTF,TGTGCCAGCAGCTTGCTTCTCTATGGCTACACCTTC
NA,TRBV28,TRBJ1-1,NA,CASSPRDRGAFF,TGTGCCAGCAGCCCCCGAGACCGAGGAGCTTTCTTT
NA,TRBV5-4,TRBJ2-1,NA,CASSSYRGEQFF,TGTGCCAGCAGCTCTTATAGGGGTGAGCAGTTCTTC
TRBD1,TRBV2,TRBJ1-5,NA,CASSGRGHQPQHF,TGTGCCAGCAGTGGCAGGGGGCATCAGCCCCAGCATTTT
TRBD2,TRBV18,TRBJ2-1,NA,CASSPWTSGYNEQFF,TGTGCCAGCTCACCATGGACTAGCGGGTACAATGAGCAGTTCTTC
NA,TRBV11-2,TRBJ2-3,NA,CASSPGPPGPDTQYF,TGTGCCAGCAGCCCAGGTCCCCCAGGGCCGGATACGCAGTATTTT
TRBD2,TRBV7-8,TRBJ2-1,NA,CASRSTSGRGDEQFF,TGTGCCAGCAGGTCCACTAGCGGGAGGGGGGATGAGCAGTTCTTC
NA,TRBV5-1,TRBJ2-1,once,CASSLATSRGDEQFF,TGCGCCAGCAGCTTGGCCACTAGCAGGGGGGATGAGCAGTTCTTC
TRBD1,TRBV2,TRBJ2-5,NA,CASSGGQGSGTQYF,TGTGCCAGCAGTGGAGGACAGGGCTCCGGGACCCAGTACTTC
NA,TRBV27,TRBJ1-2,NA,CASSSLLFRNRQTHYGYTF,TGTGCCAGCAGTTCCCTGTTATTCCGGAACAGACAAACCCACTATGGCTACACCTTC
TRBD2,TRBV5-5,TRBJ2-1,NA,CASSLGLAGDKFF,TGTGCCAGCAGCTTGGGACTAGCGGGAGACAAGTTCTTC
NA,TRBV19,TRBJ2-7,NA,CASSIVPRGTYEQYF,TGTGCCAGTAGTATTGTTCCCCGGGGGACCTACGAGCAGTACTTC
NA,TRBV2,TRBJ2-3,NA,CASKGPAGDTQYF,TGTGCCAGCAAGGGGCCGGCCGGGGATACGCAGTATTTT
TRBD2,TRBV15,TRBJ2-7,NA,CATSRGGGNRAAYEQYF,TGTGCCACCAGCAGAGGCGGGGGGAACAGGGCCGCCTACGAGCAGTACTTC
NA,TRBV2,TRBJ2-5,NA,CATEYLQETQYF,TGTGCCACAGAATACCTCCAAGAGACCCAGTACTTC
TRBD1,TRBV4-1,TRBJ1-2,NA,CASSQEGQGARGYTF,TGCGCCAGCAGCCAAGAGGGACAGGGGGCACGTGGCTACACCTTC
TRBD2,TRBV10-3,TRBJ2-7,NA,CAAGTSGRGLMRQDF,TGTGCCGCCGGGACTAGCGGGAGAGGCCTGATGCGGCAGGACTTC
NA,TRBV11-2,TRBJ2-3,NA,CASSPGWTSTDTQYF,TGTGCCAGCAGCCCCGGGTGGACTAGCACAGATACGCAGTATTTT
NA,TRBV19,TRBJ1-1,NA,CASSIGRVNTEAFF,TGTGCCAGTAGTATCGGCAGGGTGAACACTGAAGCTTTCTTT
NA,TRBV28,TRBJ2-2,NA,CASSQGIWELFF,TGTGCCAGCAGTCAGGGGATCTGGGAGCTGTTTTTT
TRBD1,TRBV27,TRBJ1-5,NA,CASGRDRDVQPQHF,TGTGCCAGCGGGCGGGACAGGGACGTTCAGCCCCAGCATTTT
TRBD2,TRBV5-1,TRBJ2-7,NA,CASSLEASGIYEQYF,TGCGCCAGCAGCTTGGAGGCTAGCGGGATCTACGAGCAGTACTTC
NA,TRBV6-5,TRBJ2-5,NA,CASSYGQGWETQYF,TGTGCCAGCAGTTATGGGCAGGGTTGGGAGACCCAGTACTTC
TRBD2,TRBV9,TRBJ2-1,NA,CASSVSGNPNEQFF,TGTGCCAGCAGCGTCAGCGGGAACCCCAATGAGCAGTTCTTC
NA,TRBV6-6,TRBJ1-1,NA,CASSYGGAGGTEAFF,TGTGCCAGCAGTTACGGGGGGGCCGGGGGAACTGAAGCTTTCTTT
NA,TRBV5-1,TRBJ2-7,NA,CASSFGLIYEQYF,TGCGCCAGCAGCTTTGGACTGATATACGAGCAGTACTTC
TRBD2,TRBV2,TRBJ2-5,NA,CASRGLASGQETQYF,TGTGCCAGCAGGGGTTTGGCTAGCGGCCAAGAGACCCAGTACTTC
NA,TRBV5-1,TRBJ2-5,NA,CASSLERVQETQYF,TGCGCCAGCAGCTTGGAACGAGTCCAAGAGACCCAGTACTTC
TRBD2,TRBV9,TRBJ2-5,NA,CASSIKRGAGETQYF,TGTGCCAGCAGCATTAAGCGGGGAGCGGGGGAGACCCAGTACTTC
NA,TRBV28,TRBJ1-4,NA,CASSFGGRTNEKLFF,TGTGCCAGCAGTTTCGGGGGGCGGACTAATGAAAAACTGTTTTTT
NA,TRBV6-6,TRBJ2-5,NA,CASSLAGVQETQYF,TGTGCCAGCAGTTTGGCCGGGGTTCAAGAGACCCAGTACTTC
NA,TRBV5-4,TRBJ2-5,NA,CASSLDHQEAQYF,TGTGCCAGCAGCTTAGATCATCAAGAGGCCCAGTACTTC
TRBD2,TRBV19,TRBJ2-1,NA,CASSSTSGIVYEQFF,TGTGCCAGTAGTTCGACTAGCGGGATAGTCTATGAGCAGTTCTTC
NA,TRBV2,TRBJ2-1,once,CASLEGHEQFF,TGTGCCAGCTTGGAGGGGCATGAGCAGTTCTTC
NA,TRBV2,TRBJ1-2,few,CASGLIGYTF,TGTGCCAGCGGCCTCATTGGCTACACCTTC
NA,TRBV5-1,TRBJ2-5,NA,CASTTFGQETQYF,TGCGCCAGCACAACCTTCGGGCAAGAGACCCAGTACTTC
NA,TRBV6-5,TRBJ2-1,NA,CASSYAPYNEQFF,TGTGCCAGCAGTTACGCGCCCTACAATGAGCAGTTCTTC